This T cell receptor (beta chain) was found in a study of vaccination and CD4 T cells after COVID-19 (dated by TCRdb to 2021 to 2024). In the study overall: Every convalescent patient had a positive nasal swab PCR test for SARS-CoV-2, with mild disease in eight to ten patients and severe disease in one. Six males and four females were included in the convalescent cohort, with two Hispanic individuals, seven Caucasians, two Asians and one multiracial person represented. Two doses of either the Pfizer-BioNTech BNT162b2 vaccine (n=8) or the Moderna mRNA-1273 vaccine (n=2) were administered to participants. Post-COVID blood samples from convalescent patients were collected a median of roughly 100 days after diagnosis, with a range of roughly 35 to 170 days. Post-vaccine blood samples were collected a median of approximately 72 days after the second vaccine dose, ranging from about 13 to 241 days. Culture stimuli were overlapping spike peptide pools from SARS-CoV-2 and from the common cold coronaviruses HCoV-NL63, HCoV-OC43 and HCoV-229E. As controls, cultures received a CEFX viral epitope pool (the positive control), an HIV-1 Nef peptide pool (the negative control), or no peptide at all. The spike-specific CD4+ TCR repertoire was compared before and after mRNA vaccination in approximately ten COVID-19 convalescent patients and a few infection-naive healthy vaccine recipients.

The CDR3 sequence holds 11 residues, the cysteine and phenylalanine included. Of the read, only the CDR3 DNA is kept; its 33 bases are in frame from base 1. The CDR1 and CDR2 encoded by the germline V gene are ENHRY and SYGVKD. V is pared back by 10 bases and J by 5 bases, with 12 bases lying between the germline termini. With respect to this clonotype: There is no known antigen for this receptor. Per-base qualities were not stored, and no clone one base away is much larger.

Overall results and qualifications from the work: Of the vaccine-specific clones in convalescent patients, 304 of 307, or nearly all, reacted only to SARS-CoV-2 spike and did not cross-react with common cold coronaviruses. The number of convalescent patients in the study was relatively small, and the study did not examine early timepoints following natural infection. Among convalescent patients, a median around 89% of the SARS-CoV-2-reactive clones seen after vaccination appeared only after vaccination, which suggests priming specific to the vaccine. An increase in the median number of SARS-CoV-2-reactive clonotypes from 20 to 25 after infection to 38 after vaccination was observed, but the change was not found to be significant.

Per the publication, the treatment or condition label means: approximately nine-day PBMC culture with coronavirus spike peptide pools or control peptides (ViraFEST assay). The ViraFEST assay was used in the study, in which antigen-specific T cells were expanded with peptide pools and expanded clonotypes were subsequently identified by TCR sequencing. The positive SARS-CoV-2 PCR tests of the convalescent patients were dated from March to December 2020, before the Alpha, Beta and Delta variants emerged in the United States. Over 1.5 million PBMCs per well were cultured in IMDM with roughly 5.2% human AB serum and 8 to 10 IU/ml IL-2, plus 10 ug/ml peptide pools. Half of the culture medium was replaced with fresh IL-2-containing medium on days 3 and 7. After 10 days of culture, CD4+ T cells were isolated by negative selection using the EasySep CD4+ T cell isolation kit. Ficoll-Paque Plus gradient centrifugation was used to isolate PBMCs from whole blood, and the isolated PBMCs were then either used fresh or cryopreserved at -140C. Each culture condition was generally run in triplicate wells.

The library was made by PCR. DNA from cultured CD4+ T cells was subjected to TCR sequencing with the Oncomine TCR Beta short-read assay at the Johns Hopkins FTIC core. The QIAamp micro DNA kit was used to extract genomic DNA from the cultured CD4+ T cells. Oncomine TCR Beta libraries from cultured CD4+ T cells were pooled with unique dual indexes and sequenced on an Illumina iSeq 100. The paper's data handling went like this. Non-productive sequences were filtered out, and CDR3s that did not start with C, did not end with F or W, or were shorter than 7 amino acids were discarded. Antigen-specific clonotypes were identified using the MANAFEST web application through comparison of peptide-stimulated wells with reference and other culture wells. For a clone to be called positive, the clone needed an FDR below 0.05, an odds ratio above 5, and a productive frequency above 0.1% in at least two of three replicate wells. Cross-reactive clonotypes were defined as significantly expanded in both SARS-CoV-2 spike wells and at least one common cold coronavirus spike condition. Using R version 3.6.1, CDR3 homology was evaluated through Levenshtein distances (stringdist) along with unrooted phylogenetic trees (ape). TCRdb redid the processing of the public reads, applying fastp at Q25 and MiXCR, and retained in-frame beta chains. Rows with one shared CDR3 protein collapse into an entry with the most common genes and DNA. These V and J calls rely on TCRdb rather than the paper's analysis. The sample contains 15,000 or so distinct CDR3 sequences, around 80% of them found a single time. The ten top clones hold roughly 16% of the sample.

Input material: CD4+ T cells from blood, cultured in vitro. The clonotype comes from a human donor who had recovered from COVID-19. The sequence links TRBV10-3 to TRBJ2-7, with an unclear D gene assignment. The sequenced DNA is TGTGCCACCCAGGAGTCGAACGAGCAGTACTTC. Protein translation: CATQESNEQYF.